This T cell receptor beta chain originates from a study of T-cell memory formation after mild COVID-19. Turning to the study itself: TCR clusters were largely donor specific.

V was pared by 1 base and J by 1 base, with 15 bases between. The CDR3 is made up of 17 amino acids. The germline gives CDR1 MNHEY, CDR2 SMNVEV (reference sequence). Libraries for TCRalpha and TCRbeta carried sample barcodes and unique molecular identifiers via 5'RACE. A single record per CDR3 protein comes from TCRdb applying MiXCR to the 5' RACE reads. The sample gives 270,000 or so distinct CDR3 sequences, approximately 15% of which show up once; 22% is in the top ten. The receptor was derived from a man younger than 35 who had mild COVID-19 (a few samples of this study predate the infection). Cell type and time point are not known. Sequenced material: PBMCs or a T cell subset sorted from them (not recorded which). The chain employs TRBV27 and TRBJ2-3; unclear D gene. The CDR3 region is CASSLLGPRVGTDTQYF. The DNA for the CDR3 is TGTGCCAGCAGTTTATTAGGGCCTCGAGTCGGCACAGATACGCAGTATTTT.